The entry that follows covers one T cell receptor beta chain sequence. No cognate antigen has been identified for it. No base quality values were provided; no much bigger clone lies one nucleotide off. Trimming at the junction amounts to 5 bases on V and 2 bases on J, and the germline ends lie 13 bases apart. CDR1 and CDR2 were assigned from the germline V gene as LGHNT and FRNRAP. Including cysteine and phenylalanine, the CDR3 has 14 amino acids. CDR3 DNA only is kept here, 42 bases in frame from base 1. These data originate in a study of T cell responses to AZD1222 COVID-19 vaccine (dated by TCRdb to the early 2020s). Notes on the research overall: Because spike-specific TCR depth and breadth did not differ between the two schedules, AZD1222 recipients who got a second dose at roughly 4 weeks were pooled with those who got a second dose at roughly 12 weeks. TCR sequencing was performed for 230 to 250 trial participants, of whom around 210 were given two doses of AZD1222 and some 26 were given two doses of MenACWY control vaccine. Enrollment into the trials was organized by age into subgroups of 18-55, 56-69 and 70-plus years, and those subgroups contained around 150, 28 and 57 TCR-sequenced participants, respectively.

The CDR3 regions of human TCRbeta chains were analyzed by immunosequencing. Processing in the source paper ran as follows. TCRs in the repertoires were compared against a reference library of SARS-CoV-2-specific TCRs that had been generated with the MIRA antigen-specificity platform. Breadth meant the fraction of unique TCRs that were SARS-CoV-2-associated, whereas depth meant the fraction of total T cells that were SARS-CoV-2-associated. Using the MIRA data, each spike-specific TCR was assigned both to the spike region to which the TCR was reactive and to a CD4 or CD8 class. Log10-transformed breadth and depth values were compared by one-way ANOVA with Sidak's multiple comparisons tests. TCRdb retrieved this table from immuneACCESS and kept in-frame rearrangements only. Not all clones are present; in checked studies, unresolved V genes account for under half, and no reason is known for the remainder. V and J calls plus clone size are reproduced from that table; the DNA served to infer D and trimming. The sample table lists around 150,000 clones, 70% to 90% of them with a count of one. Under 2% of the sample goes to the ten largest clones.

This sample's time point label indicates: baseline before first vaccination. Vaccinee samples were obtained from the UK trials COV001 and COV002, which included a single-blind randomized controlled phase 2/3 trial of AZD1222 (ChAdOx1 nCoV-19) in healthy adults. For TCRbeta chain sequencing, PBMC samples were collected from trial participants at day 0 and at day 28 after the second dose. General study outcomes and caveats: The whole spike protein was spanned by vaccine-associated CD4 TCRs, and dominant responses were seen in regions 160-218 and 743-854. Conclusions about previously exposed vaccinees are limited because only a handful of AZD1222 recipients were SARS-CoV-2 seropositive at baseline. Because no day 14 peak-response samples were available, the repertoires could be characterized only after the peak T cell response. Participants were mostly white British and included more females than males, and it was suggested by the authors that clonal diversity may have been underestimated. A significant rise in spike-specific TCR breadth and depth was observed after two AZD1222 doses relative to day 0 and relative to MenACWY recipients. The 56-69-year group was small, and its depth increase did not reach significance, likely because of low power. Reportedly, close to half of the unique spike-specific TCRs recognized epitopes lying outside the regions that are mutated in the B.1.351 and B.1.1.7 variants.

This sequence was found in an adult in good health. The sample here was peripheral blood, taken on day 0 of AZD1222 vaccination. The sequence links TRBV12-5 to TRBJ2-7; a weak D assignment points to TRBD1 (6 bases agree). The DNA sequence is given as TGTGCTAGTGGTGGCGACAGGTCTCCCTACGAGCAGTACTTC. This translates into CASGGDRSPYEQYF.